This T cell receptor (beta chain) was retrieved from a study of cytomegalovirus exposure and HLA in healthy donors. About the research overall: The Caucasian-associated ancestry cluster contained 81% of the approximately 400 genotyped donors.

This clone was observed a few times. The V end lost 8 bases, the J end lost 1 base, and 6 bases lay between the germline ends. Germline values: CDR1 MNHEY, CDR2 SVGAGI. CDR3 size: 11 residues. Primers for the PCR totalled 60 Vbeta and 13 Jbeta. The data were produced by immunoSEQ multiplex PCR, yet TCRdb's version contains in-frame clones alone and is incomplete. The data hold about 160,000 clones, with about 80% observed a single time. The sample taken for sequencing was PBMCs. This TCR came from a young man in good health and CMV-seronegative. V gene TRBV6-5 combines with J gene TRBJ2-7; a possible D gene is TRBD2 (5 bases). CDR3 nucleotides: TGTGCCAGCGGACTTTCCTACGAGCAGTACTTC. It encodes CASGLSYEQYF.